Reported below is one TCR beta chain. The sample comes from a study of blood T cell repertoires in COVID-19. Background on the study: COVID-19 samples collected from the United States, Italy and Spain covered acute and convalescent phases.

The table came from immunoSEQ multiplex PCR; TCRdb's copy has only in-frame clones and leaves some out. Of about 240,000 clones in the sample, roughly 90% are singletons; the top ten hold roughly 0.8%. V lost 2 bases, J lost 3 bases, and 21 bases lay in between. The CDR3 is 18 amino acids. Germline CDR1 KGHDR, CDR2 SFDVKD. The sequenced sample was peripheral blood. This clonotype was obtained from a woman under 40 with acute or convalescent COVID-19. This rearrangement joins TRBV24-1 to TRBJ1-2; weak D call: TRBD1 (6 bases). This CDR3 is CATSDSLPGHRFHYGYTF. In DNA form, the CDR3 reads TGTGCCACCAGTGATTCGCTACCGGGACACCGCTTTCACTATGGCTACACCTTC.